The rows below give T cell receptor beta chains drawn from one sample of a study of T cell repertoires in cytomegalovirus infection. TCRdb ran MiXCR on the reads and lists one entry per CDR3 protein. The data contain fewer than 200,000 distinct CDR3 sequences, about 20% of them seen just once; the ten biggest clones take up less than 3.5%. The sequencing input was PBMCs. Receptors were obtained from a human donor in good health (CMV status not recorded). Some clones in this sample may be carry-over from other donors' samples. CDR3s include the opening cysteine and the closing phenylalanine or tryptophan. The order of the fields is D gene, V gene, J gene, clone size, CDR3 DNA, CDR3 protein. D genes are given only for firm matches. Size tells how often a clone was seen (once, few, many) or the class of an expanded clone, and some rows leave it out.

TRBD1,TRBV7-8,TRBJ1-2,medium-sized,TGTGCCAGCAGCTCGTACCGGGACAGTGGTGGCTACACCTTC,CASSSYRDSGGYTF
NA,TRBV7-3,TRBJ2-1,many,TGTGCCAGCAGCCCCCCCGGCGGGGATGAGCAGTTCTTC,CASSPPGGDEQFF
NA,TRBV11-2,TRBJ1-2,NA,TGTGCCAGCAGCTCTATCAGCAGGGATGACTATGGCTACACCTTC,CASSSISRDDYGYTF
TRBD1,TRBV7-2,TRBJ1-2,many,TGTGCCAGCAGCTTGGGGACAGAGCCGTACTATGGCTACACCTTC,CASSLGTEPYYGYTF
NA,TRBV19,TRBJ1-2,NA,TGTGCCAGTAGTCAAAGGGTTTTTGGCTACACCTTC,CASSQRVFGYTF
TRBD1,TRBV19,TRBJ2-3,NA,TGTGCCAGTAGACCGCAGGGGGTCCGCACAGATACGCAGTATTTT,CASRPQGVRTDTQYF
NA,TRBV2,TRBJ1-6,NA,TGTGCCAGCACCAACACAGGGAAGGTATCACCCCGCCACTTT,CASTNTGKVSPRHF
NA,TRBV9,TRBJ2-2,NA,TGTGCCAGCAGCGTAGTTGCGACTATGGGGGAGCTGTTTTTT,CASSVVATMGELFF
TRBD1,TRBV6-4,TRBJ2-1,NA,TGTGCCAGCAGCGAGACAGGGGCCACCTACAATGAGCAGTTCTTC,CASSETGATYNEQFF
TRBD1,TRBV11-2,TRBJ1-2,NA,TGTGCCAGCAGCCCCCGGGGGGGGACAGGGGTCGATTGGGCCCGGTATGGCTACACCTTC,CASSPRGGTGVDWARYGYTF
TRBD1,TRBV12-3/TRBV12-4,TRBJ1-3,NA,TGTGCCAGCAGTGTACCGGGACAGGGTTCCGGAAACACCATATATTTT,CASSVPGQGSGNTIYF
NA,TRBV4-2,TRBJ1-2,NA,TGTGCCAGCAGCCAAGGAGATAACTATGGCTACACCTTC,CASSQGDNYGYTF
NA,TRBV11-1,TRBJ2-7,many,TGTGCCAGCAGCTTATTGGGCAGCACCTACGAGCAGTACTTC,CASSLLGSTYEQYF
NA,TRBV10-3,TRBJ1-2,many,TGTGCCATCAGGGACGGCCTGTTTAACTATGGCTACACCTTC,CAIRDGLFNYGYTF
NA,TRBV4-1,TRBJ2-4,NA,TGCGCCAGCAGCCAAGATTTGGCTTTAGCCAAAAACATTCAGTACTTC,CASSQDLALAKNIQYF
NA,TRBV28,TRBJ1-1,NA,TGTGCCAGCGGAGGGGCGGACTCTGGCACTGAAGCTTTCTTT,CASGGADSGTEAFF
NA,TRBV7-9,TRBJ2-3,many,TGTGCCAGCAGCTTAGAATTCGGGGAATTCGAGTCGGCAGATACGCAGTATTTT,CASSLEFGEFESADTQYF
NA,TRBV20-1,TRBJ2-4,NA,TGCAGTGCTAGAGGATGGGAGAGCGGGGCCAAAAACATTCAGTACTTC,CSARGWESGAKNIQYF
NA,TRBV4-2,TRBJ2-3,few,TGTGCCAGCAGCCCGAGCGGGTTGCGAGGGACAGATACGCAGTATTTT,CASSPSGLRGTDTQYF
TRBD2,TRBV20-1,TRBJ2-7,few,TGCAGTGCTAGAGCCGACCTAGCGGGAGGGAGAGAGCAGTACTTC,CSARADLAGGREQYF
NA,TRBV4-3,TRBJ2-3,few,TGCGCCAGCAGCCAAGAGGCCCACAGCTCAGATACGCAGTATTTT,CASSQEAHSSDTQYF
TRBD1,TRBV7-2,TRBJ1-2,many,TGTGCCAGCAGCTTAGCCGGGACAGGGGGCGCCGGCGGCTACACCTTC,CASSLAGTGGAGGYTF
NA,TRBV9,TRBJ1-4,few,TGTGCCAGCAGCGCCCAACAGGGATATAATGAAAAACTGTTTTTT,CASSAQQGYNEKLFF
NA,TRBV7-9,TRBJ1-6,many,TGTGCCAGCAGCTTCGGACGGGATAATTCACCCCTCCACTTT,CASSFGRDNSPLHF
NA,TRBV7-6,TRBJ2-3,many,TGTGCCAGCAGCTTAGGCCTGGGCCCCACAGATACGCAGTATTTT,CASSLGLGPTDTQYF
NA,TRBV7-9,TRBJ1-1,few,TGTGCCAGCAGCTTGGGAGGTAGGGCGGCTGAAGCTTTCTTT,CASSLGGRAAEAFF
TRBD2,TRBV29-1,TRBJ2-7,NA,TGCAGCGTTGAAGAAAGGAGCGGGAGGTCCTACGAGCAGTACTTC,CSVEERSGRSYEQYF
TRBD2,TRBV7-9,TRBJ2-7,NA,TGTGCCAGCAGCTTAGGAGGGAGGGAGGAGGGGTCCTACGAGCAGTACTTC,CASSLGGREEGSYEQYF
TRBD1,TRBV5-1,TRBJ1-1,many,TGCGCCAGCAGCTTGGCCGGGACAGGGGGCTTCGGGGCTGAAGCTTTCTTT,CASSLAGTGGFGAEAFF
NA,TRBV6-5,TRBJ1-6,many,TGTGCCAGCAGTTACTCGGGTTATCCAGGAAATAATTCACCCCTCCACTTT,CASSYSGYPGNNSPLHF
NA,TRBV5-1,TRBJ1-1,NA,TGCGCCAGCAGCCCTATCGCAAGGGGAGGTACTGAAGCTTTCTTT,CASSPIARGGTEAFF
NA,TRBV28,TRBJ1-1,NA,TGTGCCAGCAGGGCAGACAGAGAAGCTTTCTTT,CASRADREAFF
NA,TRBV7-2,TRBJ2-5,NA,TGTGCCAGCAGCTTAGGTCAGGGGACATACCAAGAGACCCAGTACTTC,CASSLGQGTYQETQYF
NA,TRBV7-3,TRBJ1-1,many,TGTGCCAGCAGCCCCCAACCCAGGGACACTGAAGCTTTCTTT,CASSPQPRDTEAFF
NA,TRBV7-9,TRBJ2-7,many,TGTGCCAGCAGCTTAGGAGTAGGATTCTCCTACGAGCAGTACTTC,CASSLGVGFSYEQYF
NA,TRBV29-1,TRBJ2-5,NA,TGCAGTCGTGGTGGGCCGGGGGAGACCCAGTACTTC,CSRGGPGETQYF
NA,TRBV12-3/TRBV12-4,TRBJ2-7,few,TGTGCCAGCAGTGGCGACAGGAGGGACGAGCAGTACTTC,CASSGDRRDEQYF
NA,TRBV7-9,TRBJ2-7,NA,TGTGCCAGCAGCCCAGGGCGGGGAGAGCAGTACTTC,CASSPGRGEQYF
TRBD1,TRBV5-6,TRBJ1-1,NA,TGTGCCAGCAGCTGGCGCGGGACAGTTTACACTGAAGCTTTCTTT,CASSWRGTVYTEAFF
TRBD1,TRBV14,TRBJ2-7,few,TGTGCCAGCAGCCAACGGACAGGGATGATAGACGAGCAGTACTTC,CASSQRTGMIDEQYF
NA,TRBV7-2,TRBJ2-2,many,TGTGCCAGCAGTTTCGGGGCTACCGGGGAGCTGTTTTTT,CASSFGATGELFF
NA,TRBV14,TRBJ1-4,many,TGTGCCAGCAGCCAAGAGGGCTCCACCGCAACTAATGAAAAACTGTTTTTT,CASSQEGSTATNEKLFF
TRBD2,TRBV27,TRBJ2-1,few,TGTGCCAGCAGTTTATTAACGGGAGGTAGGGCCAATGAGCAGTTCTTC,CASSLLTGGRANEQFF